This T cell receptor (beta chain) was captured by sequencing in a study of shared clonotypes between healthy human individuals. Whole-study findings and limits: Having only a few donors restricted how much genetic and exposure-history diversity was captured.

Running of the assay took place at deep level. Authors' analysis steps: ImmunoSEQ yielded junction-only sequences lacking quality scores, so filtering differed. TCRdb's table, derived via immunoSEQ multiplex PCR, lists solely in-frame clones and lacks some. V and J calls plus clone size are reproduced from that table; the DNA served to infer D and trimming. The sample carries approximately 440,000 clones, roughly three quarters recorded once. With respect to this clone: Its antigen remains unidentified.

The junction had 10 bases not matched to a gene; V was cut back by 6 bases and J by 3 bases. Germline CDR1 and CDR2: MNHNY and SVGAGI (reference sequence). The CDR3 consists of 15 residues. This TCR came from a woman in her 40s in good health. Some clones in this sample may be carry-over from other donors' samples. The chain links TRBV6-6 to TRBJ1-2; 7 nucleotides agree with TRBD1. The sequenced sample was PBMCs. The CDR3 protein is CASSETSTGHYGYTF. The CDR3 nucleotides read TGTGCCAGCAGCGAGACCTCGACAGGGCACTATGGCTACACCTTC.